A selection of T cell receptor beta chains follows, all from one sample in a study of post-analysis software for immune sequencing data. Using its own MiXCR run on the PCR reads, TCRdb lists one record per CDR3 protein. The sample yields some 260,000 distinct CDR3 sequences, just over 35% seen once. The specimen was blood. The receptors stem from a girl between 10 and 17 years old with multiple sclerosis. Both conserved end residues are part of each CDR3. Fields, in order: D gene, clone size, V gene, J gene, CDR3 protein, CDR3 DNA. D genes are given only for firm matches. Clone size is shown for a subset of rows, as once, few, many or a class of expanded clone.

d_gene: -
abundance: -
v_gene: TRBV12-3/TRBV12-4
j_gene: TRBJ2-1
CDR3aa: CATADQRSYNEQFF
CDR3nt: TGTGCCACCGCGGACCAACGTTCCTACAATGAGCAGTTCTTC

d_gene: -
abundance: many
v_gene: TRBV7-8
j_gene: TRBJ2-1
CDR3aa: CASSPPVPKQFF
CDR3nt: TGTGCCAGCAGCCCACCCGTCCCTAAGCAGTTCTTC

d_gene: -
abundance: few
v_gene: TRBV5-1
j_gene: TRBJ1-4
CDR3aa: CASRNNNEKLFF
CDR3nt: TGCGCCAGCAGAAACAATAATGAAAAACTGTTTTTT

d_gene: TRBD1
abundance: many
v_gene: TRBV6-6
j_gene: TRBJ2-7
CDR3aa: CASSYSGTGGQQYF
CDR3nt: TGTGCCAGCAGTTACTCTGGGACAGGGGGCCAGCAGTACTTC

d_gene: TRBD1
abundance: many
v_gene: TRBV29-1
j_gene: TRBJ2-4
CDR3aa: CSARGGRGLDVQYF
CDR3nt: TGCAGCGCCCGAGGTGGCAGGGGGTTAGACGTTCAGTACTTC

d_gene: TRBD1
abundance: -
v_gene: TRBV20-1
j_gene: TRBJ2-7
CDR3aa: CSAHTGTGENYEQYF
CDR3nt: TGCAGTGCTCATACCGGGACAGGGGAGAACTACGAGCAGTACTTC

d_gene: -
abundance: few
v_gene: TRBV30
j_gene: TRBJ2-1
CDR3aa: CAWSKLSVGANEQFF
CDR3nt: TGTGCCTGGAGTAAATTGTCGGTTGGGGCAAATGAGCAGTTCTTC

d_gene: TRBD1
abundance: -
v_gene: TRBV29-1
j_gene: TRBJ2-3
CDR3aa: CSVDLLGQSTDTQYF
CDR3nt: TGCAGCGTTGATCTCCTGGGACAGAGCACAGATACGCAGTATTTT

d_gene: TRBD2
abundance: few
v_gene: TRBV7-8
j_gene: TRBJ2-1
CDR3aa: CASNSFGGADEQFF
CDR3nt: TGTGCCAGCAACTCTTTCGGGGGGGCGGATGAGCAGTTCTTC

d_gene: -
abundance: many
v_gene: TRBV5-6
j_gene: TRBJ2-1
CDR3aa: CASLMGGGPGNEQFF
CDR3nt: TGTGCCAGCCTCATGGGCGGGGGCCCAGGCAATGAGCAGTTCTTC

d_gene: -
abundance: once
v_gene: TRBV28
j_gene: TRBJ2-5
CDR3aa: CASSLNSGLETQYF
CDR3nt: TGTGCCAGCAGTTTAAATTCAGGGCTCGAGACCCAGTACTTC

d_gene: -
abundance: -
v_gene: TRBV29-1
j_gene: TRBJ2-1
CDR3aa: CSALRNEQFF
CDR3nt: TGCAGCGCGTTGAGGAATGAGCAGTTCTTC

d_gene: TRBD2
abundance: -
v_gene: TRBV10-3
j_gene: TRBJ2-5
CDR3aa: CAITDSGGPQETQYF
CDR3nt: TGTGCCATCACCGATAGCGGGGGGCCGCAAGAGACCCAGTACTTC

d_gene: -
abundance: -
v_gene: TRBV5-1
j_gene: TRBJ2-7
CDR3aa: CASSLEGSYYEQYF
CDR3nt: TGCGCCAGCAGCTTGGAGGGTTCCTACTACGAGCAGTACTTC

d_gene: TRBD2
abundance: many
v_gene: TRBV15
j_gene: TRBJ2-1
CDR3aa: CATSRDRGGRSYEQFF
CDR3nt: TGTGCCACCAGCAGAGATCGAGGCGGGAGGTCATATGAGCAGTTCTTC

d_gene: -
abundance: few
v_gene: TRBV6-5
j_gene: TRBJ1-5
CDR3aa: CASSHPSGGGNQPQHF
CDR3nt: TGTGCCAGCAGTCACCCGAGCGGGGGGGGCAATCAGCCCCAGCATTTT

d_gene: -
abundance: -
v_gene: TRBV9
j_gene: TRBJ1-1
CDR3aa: CASSVSPRSWVNTEAFF
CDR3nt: TGTGCCAGCAGCGTAAGTCCGAGGAGTTGGGTGAACACTGAAGCTTTCTTT